Listed below are T cell receptor beta chains from one sample, sequenced in a study of T cells in Graves' hyperthyroidism and ophthalmopathy. TCRdb ran MiXCR on the multiplex PCR reads and lists one entry per CDR3 protein. The data hold about 640,000 distinct CDR3 sequences, with less than 25% observed a single time. Source material: blood. The receptors originated from a man between 25 and 39 years old with Graves' ophthalmopathy. Each CDR3 is given with its conserved first and last residue. A D gene is named only where the DNA matches it firmly. Clone size is shown for a subset of rows, as once, few, many or a class of expanded clone.

v_gene	d_gene	abundance	len	j_gene	CDR3aa	CDR3nt
TRBV6-6	.	many	15	TRBJ2-5	CASSYQQGSRETQYF	TGTGCCAGCAGTTACCAGCAAGGTAGTCGGGAGACCCAGTACTTC
TRBV4-2	.	.	17	TRBJ1-2	CASSQASPPTANYGYTF	TGTGCCAGCAGCCAAGCGTCACCCCCGACAGCGAACTATGGCTACACCTTC
TRBV30	.	many	13	TRBJ2-5	CAWSKGQGRTQYF	TGTGCCTGGAGTAAAGGGCAGGGGAGGACCCAGTACTTC
TRBV5-1	.	many	15	TRBJ1-2	CASSPQWGEGYGYTF	TGCGCCAGCAGCCCTCAGTGGGGGGAAGGCTATGGCTACACCTTC
TRBV3-1	TRBD1	.	12	TRBJ1-1	CASSPDRQEAFF	TGTGCCAGCAGCCCGGACAGGCAGGAAGCTTTCTTT
TRBV5-6	.	.	14	TRBJ2-2	CASRPDPNTGELFF	TGTGCCAGCAGACCGGACCCGAACACCGGGGAGCTGTTTTTT
TRBV5-1	TRBD2	few	16	TRBJ2-3	CASSSRSGRNPDTQYF	TGCGCCAGCAGCTCGAGGAGCGGGAGGAATCCAGATACGCAGTATTTT
TRBV28	.	many	15	TRBJ2-7	CASSLGTFRAFEQYF	TGTGCCAGCAGTTTAGGGACGTTTCGGGCCTTCGAGCAGTACTTC
TRBV27	.	.	16	TRBJ2-5	CASSVTESTGPETQYF	TGTGCCAGCAGTGTAACCGAATCGACAGGTCCCGAGACCCAGTACTTC
TRBV28	TRBD2	many	18	TRBJ2-1	CASGLAGGPLSSYNEQFF	TGTGCCAGCGGACTAGCGGGAGGGCCCTTGAGCTCCTACAATGAGCAGTTCTTC
TRBV28	.	.	13	TRBJ1-2	CASSFSRNYGYTF	TGTGCCAGCAGTTTCTCACGGAACTATGGCTACACCTTC
TRBV6-2/TRBV6-3	.	.	14	TRBJ2-7	CASSYRGSLSEQYF	TGTGCCAGCAGTTATCGCGGGTCGCTGTCCGAGCAGTACTTC
TRBV7-9	TRBD2	once	14	TRBJ2-1	CAIILLADYNEQFF	TGTGCCATCATCTTACTAGCGGACTACAATGAGCAGTTCTTC
TRBV7-9	.	few	16	TRBJ1-1	CASSLGGYNGNTEAFF	TGTGCCAGCAGCTTAGGGGGGTATAATGGGAACACTGAAGCTTTCTTT
TRBV13	.	few	15	TRBJ1-1	CASSPPEGQNTEAFF	TGTGCCAGCAGCCCCCCGGAGGGGCAGAACACTGAAGCTTTCTTT
TRBV4-1	.	.	12	TRBJ1-1	CASLGEGSEAFF	TGCGCCAGCCTCGGGGAGGGCTCCGAAGCTTTCTTT
TRBV7-2	.	many	16	TRBJ1-4	CASSLRGRGTNEKLFF	TGTGCCAGCAGCTTAAGAGGGAGGGGAACTAATGAAAAACTGTTTTTT
TRBV28	TRBD2	many	19	TRBJ2-7	CASSSFRQGTSGRVYEQYF	TGTGCCAGCAGTTCCTTTAGGCAAGGGACTAGCGGGAGAGTCTACGAGCAGTACTTC
TRBV15	.	.	12	TRBJ1-6	CATSGANSPLHF	TGTGCCACCAGCGGGGCTAATTCACCCCTCCACTTT
TRBV2	.	many	14	TRBJ1-1	CASTTKQLNTEAFF	TGTGCCAGCACTACCAAGCAGTTGAACACTGAAGCTTTCTTT
TRBV7-9	TRBD2	few	14	TRBJ2-7	CASSSGRAIYEQYF	TGTGCCAGCTCTAGCGGGAGGGCCATCTACGAGCAGTACTTC
TRBV20-1	.	few	14	TRBJ1-1	CSAQAGGGNTEAFF	TGCAGTGCCCAAGCCGGGGGGGGGAACACTGAAGCTTTCTTT
TRBV28	.	many	13	TRBJ2-7	CASSFLGTYEQYF	TGTGCCAGCAGTTTCTTAGGAACCTACGAGCAGTACTTC
TRBV11-2	.	.	15	TRBJ2-7	CASSPGDRTLGEQYF	TGTGCCAGCAGCCCGGGGGACCGTACCCTCGGGGAGCAGTACTTC
TRBV19	TRBD2	.	15	TRBJ2-3	CASSFGTSDTDTQYF	TGTGCCAGTAGTTTCGGGACTAGCGACACAGATACGCAGTATTTT
TRBV10-3	.	.	14	TRBJ2-5	CAISDQTLQETQYF	TGTGCCATCAGTGATCAGACTCTCCAAGAGACCCAGTACTTC
TRBV7-3	.	few	16	TRBJ2-1	CASSLRIGRETNEQFF	TGTGCCAGCAGCTTAAGGATTGGCCGAGAAACCAATGAGCAGTTCTTC
TRBV2	.	.	13	TRBJ1-5	CASSEGSWEPQHF	TGTGCCAGCAGTGAGGGATCTTGGGAGCCCCAGCATTTT
TRBV4-2	.	.	15	TRBJ2-3	CASSPGPLGADTQYF	TGTGCCAGCAGCCCAGGACCCCTGGGGGCAGATACGCAGTATTTT
TRBV28	.	.	14	TRBJ2-2	CAKAARANTGELFF	TGTGCCAAGGCGGCGCGGGCGAACACCGGGGAGCTGTTTTTT
TRBV6-1	.	few	13	TRBJ1-1	CASLRSARGEAFF	TGTGCCAGTTTACGGTCTGCTCGCGGTGAAGCTTTCTTT
TRBV19	TRBD1	few	15	TRBJ1-1	CASSINPGQGTEAFF	TGTGCCAGTAGTATTAATCCGGGACAGGGCACTGAAGCTTTCTTT
TRBV19	TRBD2	few	15	TRBJ2-7	CASSIGGGSRHEQYF	TGTGCCAGTAGTATAGGCGGCGGGAGTCGCCACGAGCAGTACTTC